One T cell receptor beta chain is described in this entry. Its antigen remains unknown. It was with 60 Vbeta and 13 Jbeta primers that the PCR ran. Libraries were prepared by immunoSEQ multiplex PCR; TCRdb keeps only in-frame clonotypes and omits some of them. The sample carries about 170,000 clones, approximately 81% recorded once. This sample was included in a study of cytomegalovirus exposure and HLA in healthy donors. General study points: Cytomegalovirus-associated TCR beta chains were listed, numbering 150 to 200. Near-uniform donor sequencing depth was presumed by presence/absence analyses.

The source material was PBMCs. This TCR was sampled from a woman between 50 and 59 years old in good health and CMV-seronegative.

This chain's CDR3 is CASSQPGLAGGLVYEQFF. The CDR3 nucleotides read TGTGCCAGCAGCCAACCGGGACTAGCGGGAGGACTAGTCTATGAGCAGTTCTTC. This sequence joins TRBV11-2 and TRBJ2-1; 15 positions agree with TRBD2. V was pared by 5 bases and J by 8 bases, with 13 bases of the junction left unmatched. The germline V gene has CDR1 SGHAT and CDR2 FQNNGV. The CDR3 consists of 18 residues.